The following is a T cell receptor (beta chain) sequence with its context. Repertoires were generated with immunoSEQ multiplex PCR, while TCRdb's copy carries only in-frame clones and drops some. The data contain under 90,000 clones, about 93% of them singletons. The sample is drawn from a study of technical replicates of blood from four donors. Sequences were obtained from T cells isolated from PBMCs. The source is a human donor in good health.

CDR3 loop: CATSRDLGRVTDTQYF. The CDR3 bases are TGTGCCACCAGCAGAGATCTTGGCCGGGTCACAGATACGCAGTATTTT. The V gene is TRBV15, the J gene TRBJ2-3; D remains unclear. Trimming cost V 0 bases and J 2 bases, with 12 bases left between them. The CDR3 extends over 16 amino acids. From germline, CDR1 is LNHNV and CDR2 YYDKDF (reference sequence).